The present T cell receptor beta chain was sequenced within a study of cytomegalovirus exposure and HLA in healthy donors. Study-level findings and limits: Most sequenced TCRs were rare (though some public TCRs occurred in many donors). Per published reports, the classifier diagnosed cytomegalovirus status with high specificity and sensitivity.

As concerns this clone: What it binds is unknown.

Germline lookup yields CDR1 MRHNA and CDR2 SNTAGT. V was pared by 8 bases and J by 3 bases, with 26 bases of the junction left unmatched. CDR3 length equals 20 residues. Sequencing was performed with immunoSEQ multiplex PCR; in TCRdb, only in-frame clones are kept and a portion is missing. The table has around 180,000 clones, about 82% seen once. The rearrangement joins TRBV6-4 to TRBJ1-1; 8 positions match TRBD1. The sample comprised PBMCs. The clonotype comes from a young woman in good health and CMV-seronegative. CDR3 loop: CASAHTGTGTSVGPDTEAFF. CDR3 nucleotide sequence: TGTGCCAGCGCCCATACCGGGACAGGTACCTCGGTGGGGCCGGACACTGAAGCTTTCTTT.